This T cell receptor beta chain stems from a study of CXCR3-negative and CXCR3-positive naive CD8 T cells. Triplicate sorts, hundreds of thousands of cells apiece, were made for each CD8+ T cell subset. UMI-tagged TRB cDNA libraries were built via 5' RACE. TCRdb reanalyzed the 5' RACE reads and collapses them to one entry per CDR3 protein, without DNA. This sample contains some 130,000 distinct CDR3 sequences. Per germline, CDR1 ENHRY and CDR2 SYGVKD. The CDR3 loop spans 14 amino acids. The study's findings and limits: Naive cells, whether CXCR3-negative or CXCR3-positive, had similar TRBV-TRBJ usage, while memory cells differed.

Points on this clonotype: Its antigen remains unidentified.

The chain has TRBV10-3 and TRBJ1-5; the TCRdb D gene call, TRBD1, has no DNA to confirm it. The source material was naive CXCR3- CD8+ T cells from blood. The sample's subset: CD45RO-CCR7+CD27+CD95- naive CD8+ T cells lacking CXCR3 (TNR3-). The receptor's source is a human donor in good health. Some clones in this sample may be carry-over from other donors' samples. This CDR3 is CAIGRGSSNQPQHF.